This TCR beta chain comes out of a study of regulatory T cells in long-lasting Graves disease. Time point indicated: persistent/refractory GD, antithyroid drugs over 5 years with positive TRAb. From PBMCs, RNA was extracted and then used to make the TCR library. The EDTA tubes were filled with around 9 milliliters of drawn peripheral blood. V trimming: 4 bases; J trimming: 6 bases; junction bases outside the gene matches: 6. The CDR3 spans 14 residues. CDR1 is SNHLY and CDR2 is FYNNEI in the germline V gene. The sample holds many counts of this clonotype. Construction of TCR beta libraries relied on iRepertoire HTBI primers and on Arm-PCR targeting CDR3 regions. TCRdb passed the multiplex PCR reads through MiXCR, listing each CDR3 protein once. There are about 460,000 distinct CDR3 sequences in the sample; around a fifth occur only once, and about 12% lies in the top ten.

This chain joins TRBV2 and TRBJ1-5; 7 nucleotides align to TRBD1. The clonotype originates from a female donor with Graves disease. This sample comprised peripheral blood mononuclear cells (PBMCs), obtained when the disease was refractory, from a patient treated with antithyroid drugs. The CDR3 DNA is TGTGCCAGCAGTGGGCAGGGGGGGACTCAGCCCCAGCATTTT. Its translation: CASSGQGGTQPQHF.